This is a list of T cell receptor beta chains from one sample in a study of shared clonotypes between healthy human individuals. Here immunoSEQ multiplex PCR was the method, and the copy in TCRdb shows in-frame clones only, minus some. The top ten hold approximately 13% of the sample, which has approximately 480,000 clones, 75% to 80% seen once. Input material: PBMCs. Source of these receptors: a woman between 40 and 55 years old in good health. Some clones in this sample may be carry-over from other donors' samples. Each CDR3 is given with its conserved first and last residue. D genes are given only for firm matches. The listing skips clone size in some rows; elsewhere it reads once, few, many or a size class.

abundance: -; d_gene: TRBD2; v_gene: TRBV2; j_gene: TRBJ2-3; CDR3nt: TGTGCCAGCATCGCAGCGGGAGGGCCCCCCACAGATACGCAGTATTTT; CDR3aa: CASIAAGGPPTDTQYF
abundance: once; d_gene: -; v_gene: TRBV29-1; j_gene: TRBJ2-1; CDR3nt: TGCAGCGGGGGGGGCGCCTCCTACAATGAGCAGTTCTTC; CDR3aa: CSGGGASYNEQFF
abundance: -; d_gene: TRBD2; v_gene: TRBV19; j_gene: TRBJ2-3; CDR3nt: TGTGCCAGTAGTCCGGGACTAGCGGGGAACACAGATACGCAGTATTTT; CDR3aa: CASSPGLAGNTDTQYF
abundance: -; d_gene: -; v_gene: TRBV18; j_gene: TRBJ1-1; CDR3nt: TGTGCCAGCTCACCACCGTCCTACAGGGCCCGGAACACTGAAGCTTTCTTT; CDR3aa: CASSPPSYRARNTEAFF
abundance: -; d_gene: -; v_gene: TRBV29-1; j_gene: TRBJ2-3; CDR3nt: TGCAGCGTTGCCCCCTGGACAGTCTCGGTAGATACGCAGTATTTT; CDR3aa: CSVAPWTVSVDTQYF
abundance: -; d_gene: -; v_gene: TRBV10-3; j_gene: TRBJ2-7; CDR3nt: TGTGCCATCAGTGATACCAAGGGCTCCTACGAGCAGTACTTC; CDR3aa: CAISDTKGSYEQYF
abundance: -; d_gene: -; v_gene: TRBV7-9; j_gene: TRBJ1-1; CDR3nt: TGTGCCAGCAGCTCCGACACCAACACTGAAGCTTTCTTT; CDR3aa: CASSSDTNTEAFF
abundance: -; d_gene: TRBD1; v_gene: TRBV4-1; j_gene: TRBJ2-4; CDR3nt: TGCGCCAGCTCTCCGGGGACAGCAAAAAACATTCAGTACTTC; CDR3aa: CASSPGTAKNIQYF
abundance: -; d_gene: -; v_gene: TRBV5-1; j_gene: TRBJ1-3; CDR3nt: TGCGCCAGCAGCTTGGCACAGGCGGCTGGAAACACCATATATTTT; CDR3aa: CASSLAQAAGNTIYF
abundance: -; d_gene: TRBD1; v_gene: TRBV6-1; j_gene: TRBJ2-1; CDR3nt: TGTGCCAGTAGGACAGGGGGCTACGATGAGCAGTTCTTC; CDR3aa: CASRTGGYDEQFF
abundance: -; d_gene: TRBD2; v_gene: TRBV7-3; j_gene: TRBJ2-5; CDR3nt: TGTGCCAGCAGCCACCCCAGAATACTAGCGGGAGGCCGGTACCAAGAGACCCAGTACTTC; CDR3aa: CASSHPRILAGGRYQETQYF